This entry describes one TCR beta chain. Its antigen target is currently unknown. Nothing much larger sits one base from this clone, and base qualities are not available. The collaborating institutions used their own protocols to collect whole blood in K2EDTA tubes. For TCRbeta analysis, collaborator samples were shipped as frozen whole blood, as isolated PBMCs, or as DNA extracted from either sample type. The CDR3 covers 15 residues, taking in both the cysteine and the phenylalanine. The retained sequence is limited to the CDR3, 45 bases, with the frame set at the first base. CDR1 and CDR2 (SGHRS, YFSETQ) derive from the germline V gene. V and J are trimmed by 3 bases and 6 bases, and the gene matches miss 5 bases of the junction. The sample is drawn from a study of blood T cell repertoires in COVID-19 (dated by TCRdb to the early 2020s). In terms of the full investigation: Samples covering the acute and convalescent phases of COVID-19 were provided by collaborators in the United States, Italy and Spain. Samples came from the ongoing ImmuneRACE study (first 160 participants) plus 1,254 subjects from 6 global collaborators. A freely available public database, intended as a resource for researchers studying the immune response to SARS-CoV-2, is where the repertoires were released. Where HLA class I and class II types were available, the types were taken from metadata supplied by the sample provider, not from assay-based typing. The material from the prospective study consisted of cDNA or gDNA derived from T cells, B-cell-depleted T cells, or PBMCs. The sample metadata nearly always contained a de-identified subject ID, COVID-19 status, age in years and sex. Subjects who had been exposed to COVID-19, were actively infected with it, or had recovered from it provided the deeply sampled blood TCRbeta repertoires that made up the dataset.

General conclusions and limits of the study: How much clinical and demographic metadata was included differed by source and by participant, and the metadata was provided uncurated.

TCRbeta CDR3 regions were amplified from genomic DNA by means of the immunoSEQ Assay, a bias-controlled multiplex PCR. Per the original workflow: Nucleated cell counts per sample were estimated from amplification of reference gene primers within the assay. Sequence reads were collapsed and filtered to measure the absolute abundance of every unique TCRbeta CDR3 rearrangement. For each sample, productive Simpson clonality was calculated as the square root of Simpson's diversity index across productive rearrangements. What TCRdb holds here is the immuneACCESS table cut down to in-frame rearrangements. Part of the clones is not present; checked against another copy, under half of the missing clones reflect an unresolved V gene, and the others are unexplained. That table gives V, J and clone size, and the DNA gave D and trimming. The sample has about 140,000 clones on record, approximately 86% of them singletons. The top ten clonotypes cover over 1.5% of the sample.

This TCR was sampled from a man aged 65 to 85 with acute or convalescent COVID-19. The V gene is TRBV5-1 and the J gene is TRBJ2-1; TRBD2 matches 11 bases in the middle. Sample: peripheral blood. The DNA sequence is as follows: TGCGCCAGCAGCTCTACTAGCGGGAGTTCCAATGAGCAGTTCTTC. Protein translation: CASSSTSGSSNEQFF. With the portions outside the CDR3 filled from the reference TRBV5-1 and TRBJ2-1 genes, the complete variable region becomes KAGVTQTPRYLIKTRGQQVTLSCSPISGHRSVSWYQQTPGQGLQFLFEYFSETQRNKGNFPGRFSGRQFSNSRSEMNVSTLELGDSALYLCASSSTSGSSNEQFFGPGTRLTVL.